These T cell receptor beta chains were read from a single sample in a study of T cell changes during pregnancy in multiple sclerosis. Clones were sequenced by immunoSEQ multiplex PCR, and TCRdb holds only the in-frame ones, with some missing. The data hold some 80,000 clones, with more than 80% observed a single time. The sequenced sample was peripheral blood, obtained in the first trimester of pregnancy. These receptors all stem from a female donor in good health, enrolled as a control in a pregnancy study. The CDR3 runs from the conserved cysteine through the conserved F or W. Some rows have no size entry. The others give once, few or many, or a class for an expanded clone.

V gene | clone size | CDR3 protein
TRBV21-1 | . | CALWTGTDTEAFF
TRBV19 | . | CASSIDTGYQPQHF
TRBV2 | . | CASSDSQAPLYGYTF
TRBV5-1 | . | CASSLDGDYGYTF
TRBV7-7 | . | CASSSGLVSRREQFF
TRBV18 | . | CASSPRTGEYGEQFF
TRBV7-2 | . | CASSLETSGMNTPPYEQYF
TRBV6-5 | . | CASSPLRGELFF
TRBV5-6 | . | CASSLGGRALTNEKLFF
TRBV18 | . | CASSPGRGNTNEKLFF
TRBV30 | . | CAWDPTGATNQPQHF
TRBV14 | . | CASSQHINYGYTF
TRBV30 | few | CAWAPGLRNTIYF
TRBV10-3 | . | CAIREQGGGANVLTF
TRBV7-2 | . | CASSLKGGGGYNEQFF
TRBV5-6 | . | CASSLGEGAKPQHF
TRBV11-2 | . | CASSGQGITEAFF
TRBV12-5 | . | CASGTGRGRSPLHF
TRBV27 | . | CASRDRIATYEQYF
TRBV4-2 | once | CASSQPTGGSTEAFF
TRBV15 | . | CATSREGRTRYDEQFF
TRBV30 | . | CAWSDNPGLGSTQYF
TRBV6-5 | . | CASSFDRERSYEQYF
TRBV11-3 | . | CASSLGLGTPSTETQYF
TRBV6-4 | . | CASQGTNGYTF
TRBV11-2 | . | CASNAAGYGTDTQYF
TRBV7-9 | . | CASSSWTVAFF
TRBV11-2 | few | CASSSGLAGREQYF
TRBV4-3 | . | CASSPSDGGNTEAFF
TRBV6-1 | . | CASSERTGGYGELFF
TRBV6-5 | . | CASSYSRGPPGDTQYF
TRBV6-1 | . | CASSGLAGDGTGELFF
TRBV6-1 | . | CMGIPNTEAFF
TRBV19 | . | CASSSGGPYEQYF
TRBV18 | . | CASSPGLAVDTQYF
TRBV5-6 | . | CASSFRTSGSISKNIQYF
TRBV5-1 | . | CASSLEAGGSGLSRDEQFF
TRBV4-1 | once | CASSLEGLLSPTDTQYF
TRBV18 | . | CASSTGGSGNTIYF
TRBV6-6 | . | CASSTGTGEYF